These 11 T cell receptor beta chains originate from one sample sequenced in a study of control samples from healthy donors and cancer patients. Assay used: immunoSEQ multiplex PCR; TCRdb lists only in-frame clones, some missing. The table records 90,000 to 100,000 clones, approximately 81% of them present only once. Sequenced input: blood. Source of these receptors: a woman aged 30 to 39 in good health.

This chain connects TRBV9 to TRBJ2-3; possibly TRBD1 for D (6 bases). The germline CDR1 and CDR2 sequences are SGDLS and YYNGEE. V gave up 3 bases and J gave up 7 bases, with 15 bases separating them. This CDR3 has 14 amino acids. CDR3 coding DNA: TGTGCCAGCAGCGGCGATGGGGGCCGAAATACGCAGTATTTT. It translates to CASSGDGGRNTQYF.

The gene calls are TRBV19 and TRBJ2-3, with a tentative D call TRBD2 (6 bases). CDR1 LNHDA and CDR2 SQIVND come from the germline V gene (reference sequence). Trimming pared 7 bases from V and 5 bases from J, leaving 19 bases between. This CDR3 is 15 amino acids long. The CDR3 nucleotides are TGTGCCAGTAATGCGGGACTTCCTTCCAGAGATACGCAGTATTTT. Its translation is CASNAGLPSRDTQYF.

This clone has more than one count but fewer than ten. V usage is TRBV3-1 (or the pseudogene TRBV3-2) and J usage is TRBJ2-1; D not certain. V was shortened by 0 bases and J by 10 bases, with 10 bases between the two germline ends. The CDR3 has 13 amino acids. Germline values: CDR1 LGHDT, CDR2 YNNKEL (reference sequence). As DNA, the CDR3 is TGTGCCAGCAGCCAAGATTCTATCCCCGAGCAGTTCTTC. It encodes CASSQDSIPEQFF.

This clone was seen a few times. The chain combines TRBV6-6 with TRBJ2-1; D is ambiguous. The CDR3 totals 12 residues. The germline CDR1 and CDR2 sequences are MNHNY and SVGAGI (reference sequence). V lost 2 bases, J lost 11 bases, and 10 bases lay in between. The CDR3 bases are TGTGCCAGCAGTTACGACCAGCCGCAGCAGTTCTTC. Translating gives CASSYDQPQQFF.

This chain connects TRBV7-8 to TRBJ2-5, with D perhaps TRBD2 (5 bases). V dropped 0 bases and J dropped 3 bases, with 11 bases sitting between them. The length of the CDR3 is 15 residues. The germline V gene encodes CDR1 SGHVS and CDR2 FQNEAQ. The CDR3 spells CASSLAPSPEETQYF. Here the CDR3 DNA reads TGTGCCAGCAGCTTAGCCCCTAGCCCAGAAGAGACCCAGTACTTC.

The sample holds a few counts of this clone. The rearrangement uses TRBV5-6 and TRBJ1-5; D is perhaps TRBD1 (5 bases). This CDR3 contains 15 residues. The germline gives CDR1 SGHDT, CDR2 YYEEEE. V lost 2 bases to trimming and J lost 2 bases, with 11 bases between them. The CDR3 nucleotides read TGTGCCAGCAGCTTCGGCGCGGGGGGCAATCAGCCCCAGCATTTT. Residues: CASSFGAGGNQPQHF.

The rearrangement joins TRBV29-1 to TRBJ2-1, with TRBD2 matching over 8 bases. The germline gives CDR1 SQVTM, CDR2 ANQGSEA. The V and J ends lost 5 bases and 5 bases, in that order; junction bases with no gene match: 8. This CDR3 spans 14 amino acids. CDR3: CSVQPGGGNNEQFF. Here the CDR3 DNA reads TGCAGCGTTCAGCCGGGGGGGGGAAACAATGAGCAGTTCTTC.

J is TRBJ1-2 and V is TRBV3-1 (or the pseudogene TRBV3-2); D remains ambiguous. The CDR3 extends over 15 amino acids. CDR1 is LGHDT, CDR2 YNNKEL, per germline (reference sequence). V gave up 1 base and J gave up 3 bases, with 12 bases separating them. Here the CDR3 reads CASSQVSAGDYGYTF. In DNA form, the CDR3 reads TGTGCCAGCAGCCAAGTTTCTGCGGGAGACTATGGCTACACCTTC.

Of note for this clone: In the same sample, other DNA sequences code for this CDR3. The J gene is TRBJ1-5, the V gene TRBV3-1 (or the pseudogene TRBV3-2); D uncertain. CDR3 length: 14 amino acids. V lost 1 base and J lost 3, with 7 bases in between. Germline V lookup: CDR1 LGHDT, CDR2 YNNKEL (reference sequence). CDR3 bases: TGTGCCAGCAGCCAAGCTGGAGTCAATCAGCCCCAGCATTTT. Its translation: CASSQAGVNQPQHF.

The J gene is TRBJ2-5, the V gene TRBV27; 9 bases are shared with TRBD1. The CDR3 length is 15 residues. With V trimmed by 2 bases and J by 9 bases, 10 bases remained unmatched. Germline loops: CDR1 MNHEY, CDR2 SMNVEV (reference sequence). The CDR3, as DNA: TGTGCCAGCAGTTTAGTTTTAGGGACAGGGTGGGCCCAGTACTTC. Translation gives CASSLVLGTGWAQYF.

The gene calls are TRBV9 and TRBJ2-7; tentatively, D is TRBD1 or TRBD2 (5 bases each). The CDR3 contains 15 residues. V was trimmed by 2 bases and J by 2 bases, leaving 14 bases between them. The V gene's germline CDR1 is SGDLS and CDR2 YYNGEE. This CDR3 is CASSVGTSFTYEQYF. The CDR3 region has the DNA TGTGCCAGCAGCGTCGGGACGAGCTTTACCTACGAGCAGTACTTC.